This is a list of T cell receptor beta chains from one sample in a study of cytomegalovirus exposure and HLA in healthy donors. The protocol was immunoSEQ multiplex PCR, while the TCRdb copy is restricted to in-frame clones and leaves out a portion. This sample carries 110,000 or so clones, just under 75% of them seen once, and the ten largest clones take approximately 1.9%. The sequencing input was PBMCs. These receptors originate from a human donor in good health. The CDR3 runs from the conserved cysteine through the conserved F or W. Each record gives: D gene, clone size, J gene, V gene, CDR3 DNA, CDR3 protein. A D gene is named only where the DNA matches it firmly. Expanded clones get a size class; other rows say once, few or many, or leave the size out.

D: TRBD2; size: .; J: TRBJ2-1; V: TRBV6-6; DNA: TGTGCGACCGCCGGGACTAGCACCAATGAGCAGTTCTTC; CDR3: CATAGTSTNEQFF
D: .; size: .; J: TRBJ1-1; V: TRBV7-6; DNA: TGTGCCAGCAGTACGGACTGGAACACTGAAGCTTTCTTT; CDR3: CASSTDWNTEAFF
D: TRBD1; size: .; J: TRBJ1-4; V: TRBV28; DNA: TGTGCCAGCAGTTTATCCCGACAGGGATGGACACTGAATGAAAAACTGTTTTTT; CDR3: CASSLSRQGWTLNEKLFF
D: .; size: .; J: TRBJ1-1; V: TRBV2; DNA: TGTGCCAGCAACGGCAAGGGGTTGGTGACTGAAGCTTTCTTT; CDR3: CASNGKGLVTEAFF
D: .; size: .; J: TRBJ1-6; V: TRBV10-3; DNA: TGTGCCATCAGGGCCGGGGAGGGCTCACCCCTCCACTTT; CDR3: CAIRAGEGSPLHF
D: TRBD2; size: .; J: TRBJ2-1; V: TRBV6-5; DNA: TGTGCCAGCAGTTCACCGCGGACTAGCGGGGGTCATGAGCAGTTCTTC; CDR3: CASSSPRTSGGHEQFF
D: .; size: .; J: TRBJ1-5; V: TRBV18; DNA: TGTGCCAGCTCACCAATAGAAAATAGCAATCAGCCCCAGCATTTT; CDR3: CASSPIENSNQPQHF
D: .; size: .; J: TRBJ2-2; V: TRBV7-9; DNA: TGTGCCAGCAGCTCTAGAAGGCGGCCCGGGGAGCTGTTTTTT; CDR3: CASSSRRRPGELFF
D: TRBD1; size: .; J: TRBJ1-2; V: TRBV28; DNA: TGTGCCAGCTTCCAACAGGGGGGAAACCCACCCATCTATGGCTACACCTTC; CDR3: CASFQQGGNPPIYGYTF
D: .; size: once; J: TRBJ2-7; V: TRBV7-9; DNA: TGTGCTACCCACCCTACGACTGGAGCCTACGAGCAGTACTTC; CDR3: CATHPTTGAYEQYF
D: .; size: .; J: TRBJ2-5; V: TRBV5-4; DNA: TGTGCCAGCAGCTTGGTTTCTGAGGAGACCCAGTACTTC; CDR3: CASSLVSEETQYF
D: .; size: .; J: TRBJ2-1; V: TRBV10-3; DNA: TGTGCCATCAGTGAACAGACCACCTACAATGAGCAGTTCTTC; CDR3: CAISEQTTYNEQFF
D: TRBD2; size: .; J: TRBJ2-1; V: TRBV6-4; DNA: TGTGCCAGCAGTCACACCCGTCCCCAGGGACTAGCGGGAAACAATGAGCAGTTCTTC; CDR3: CASSHTRPQGLAGNNEQFF
D: TRBD2; size: once; J: TRBJ2-1; V: TRBV5-6; DNA: TGTGCCAGCAGCTTGTTCGGAGTAGGCGGGAGTCGCGACAATGAGCAGTTCTTC; CDR3: CASSLFGVGGSRDNEQFF
D: TRBD1; size: .; J: TRBJ1-5; V: TRBV2; DNA: TGTGCCGTTGGAGGACAGGGGGCAAGAAGTCAGCCCCAGCATTTT; CDR3: CAVGGQGARSQPQHF
D: .; size: .; J: TRBJ1-6; V: TRBV28; DNA: TGTGCCAGCAGTTTGGGAGGGGGGAATAATTCACCCCTCCACTTT; CDR3: CASSLGGGNNSPLHF
D: .; size: .; J: TRBJ1-5; V: TRBV4-2; DNA: TGTGCCAGCAGCCAAGTGGCGGGAAACAATCAGCCCCAGCATTTT; CDR3: CASSQVAGNNQPQHF
D: TRBD1; size: .; J: TRBJ1-6; V: TRBV2; DNA: TGTGCCAGCACCGGGACAGCAAATTCACCCCTCCACTTT; CDR3: CASTGTANSPLHF
D: .; size: .; J: TRBJ2-3; V: TRBV15; DNA: TGTGCCACCAGCAGTGCCGCCACTAGCCTCACAGATACGCAGTATTTT; CDR3: CATSSAATSLTDTQYF
D: .; size: once; J: TRBJ1-2; V: TRBV5-1; DNA: TGCGCCAGCAGCTTGGAAGGACAGGGCTACACCTTC; CDR3: CASSLEGQGYTF
D: .; size: .; J: TRBJ2-7; V: TRBV20-1; DNA: TGCAGTGCCACCCTCCCCGGGGAGCAGTACTTC; CDR3: CSATLPGEQYF
D: .; size: .; J: TRBJ1-1; V: TRBV4-3; DNA: TGCGCCAGCAGCCAAGGACGGGACTCCCCGGGCACTGAAGCTTTCTTT; CDR3: CASSQGRDSPGTEAFF
D: TRBD2; size: .; J: TRBJ2-1; V: TRBV7-9; DNA: TGTGCCAGCAGCTTAGGACTAGCGGGAGGCGTTTCCTACAATGAGCAGTTCTTC; CDR3: CASSLGLAGGVSYNEQFF
D: TRBD1; size: .; J: TRBJ1-5; V: TRBV28; DNA: TGTGCCAGCGTCAGGGGGGTTCGGGATCAGCCCCAGCATTTT; CDR3: CASVRGVRDQPQHF
D: .; size: .; J: TRBJ1-1; V: TRBV19; DNA: TGTGCCAGTAGTTTGCAGGGGTTCATGAACACTGAAGCTTTCTTT; CDR3: CASSLQGFMNTEAFF
D: TRBD1; size: few; J: TRBJ2-7; V: TRBV7-2; DNA: TGTGCCAGCAGCCTAGGACAGGTCTCCTACGAGCAGTACTTC; CDR3: CASSLGQVSYEQYF
D: .; size: few; J: TRBJ1-1; V: TRBV15; DNA: TGTGCCACCAGCAGAGCCCTTGGGGAGACTGAAGCTTTCTTT; CDR3: CATSRALGETEAFF
D: TRBD2; size: .; J: TRBJ2-3; V: TRBV5-1; DNA: TGCGCCAGCAGGTCGGGACTAGCGGGGCGGACTTACACAGATACGCAGTATTTT; CDR3: CASRSGLAGRTYTDTQYF
D: TRBD1; size: .; J: TRBJ1-6; V: TRBV30; DNA: TGTGCCTGGAGTCCCGGACAGGGGACATATAATTCACCCCTCCACTTT; CDR3: CAWSPGQGTYNSPLHF
D: .; size: once; J: TRBJ1-2; V: TRBV4-2; DNA: TGTGCCAGCAGCCAAGAACCAGGGAATAACTATGGCTACACCTTC; CDR3: CASSQEPGNNYGYTF
D: TRBD2; size: .; J: TRBJ2-1; V: TRBV28; DNA: TGTGCCAGCAGTTTTATAGCGGGAGGCTACAATGAGCAGTTCTTC; CDR3: CASSFIAGGYNEQFF
D: .; size: .; J: TRBJ2-5; V: TRBV2; DNA: TGTGCCAGCAGCGGGACTCAGCAAGAGACCCAGTACTTC; CDR3: CASSGTQQETQYF
D: .; size: .; J: TRBJ1-5; V: TRBV18; DNA: TGTGCCAGCTCACCTGGACAGCAGAATCAGCCCCAGCATTTT; CDR3: CASSPGQQNQPQHF
D: .; size: .; J: TRBJ1-1; V: TRBV11-2; DNA: TGTGCCAGCAGCCTAAGACAGGTGGTGAACACTGAAGCTTTCTTT; CDR3: CASSLRQVVNTEAFF